This T cell receptor (beta chain) was recovered during a study of T cell responses to AZD1222 COVID-19 vaccine. Some clones are missing from TCRdb's copy, which holds only in-frame ones; the method was immunoSEQ multiplex PCR. The sample contains around 87,000 clones, 75% to 90% of which appear only once. Germline V CDR1 and CDR2: SGHAT, FQNNGV. V shed 5 bases and J shed 10 bases, with 12 bases lying between them. The CDR3 totals 12 residues. General observations from the study: Regions left unmutated in variants are reportedly the target of nearly half of spike-specific TCRs.

Points on this clone: Antigen specificity is unknown.

Sequencing used peripheral blood, obtained 28 days after the second AZD1222 dose. The chain uses TRBV11-2 and TRBJ2-1, with TRBD1 as a possible D gene (5 bases). The sequence came from an adult who received the AZD1222 COVID-19 vaccine. The CDR3 bases are TGTGCCAGCAGCACCCAGGGTACCGAGCAGTTCTTC. Residues: CASSTQGTEQFF.